A single sample gave rise to the 14 T cell receptor beta chains below, sequenced in a study of CD8 T cells in ankylosing spondylitis. Study results and caveats: Typical of ankylosing spondylitis blood, it appeared, was a TCR beta motif of fewer than 10 highly homologous variants.

Their antigens remain unidentified. Via MiXCR, TCRdb re-called the 5' RACE reads, giving one row per CDR3 protein. Of 250,000 to 350,000 distinct CDR3 sequences in the sample, 6.5% to 10% were seen once. Sequences were obtained from blood, either unsorted or a sorted T cell fraction (not recorded which). The receptor set was obtained from a male donor with ankylosing spondylitis.

J is TRBJ2-5 and V is TRBV29-1; TRBD2 matches 15 bases. Germline V gene sequence: CDR1 SQVTM, CDR2 ANQGSEA. The J segment lost 2 bases and the V segment lost 8 bases, leaving 3 bases of the junction unmatched. CDR3 size: 14 residues. CDR3 residues: CSTGLAGGQETQYF. The CDR3 DNA is TGCAGCACCGGACTAGCGGGAGGGCAAGAGACCCAGTACTTC. The variable domain in full, with the rest retrieved from reference TRBV29-1 and TRBJ2-5, is SAVISQKPSRDICQRGTSLTIQCQVDSQVTMMFWYRQQPGQSLTLIATANQGSEATYESGFVIDKFPISRPNLTFSTLTVSNMSPEDSSIYLCSTGLAGGQETQYFGPGTRLLVL.

The V gene is TRBV7-9, the J gene TRBJ2-5, with TRBD2 identical over 9 bases. The V gene's germline CDR1 is SEHNR and CDR2 FQNEAQ (reference sequence). The CDR3 has 15 amino acids. V trimming: 3 bases; J trimming: 5 bases; junction bases outside the gene matches: 7. CDR3 nucleotides: TGTGCCAGCAGCTTGAGTAGCGGGAGCCGGGAGACCCAGTACTTC. Its translation is CASSLSSGSRETQYF.

This clonotype was detected only a few times. CDR3 region: CASSRGNEQYF. The CDR3 DNA is TGTGCCAGCAGCCGTGGGAACGAGCAGTACTTC. The chain combines TRBV9 with TRBJ2-7, with D hard to call. The V end was cut by 4 bases, the J end by 5 bases, with 7 bases between. This CDR3 has 11 amino acids. Germline values: CDR1 SGDLS, CDR2 YYNGEE.

CDR3 sequence (DNA): TGCAGCGTCTTTGGCGAGCGGGGCTTCGAATACGAGCAGTACTTC. It specifies CSVFGERGFEYEQYF. This chain joins TRBV29-1 and TRBJ2-7; 7 nucleotides agree with TRBD2. The CDR3 has 15 amino acids. Trimming at V came to 6 bases and at J to 4 bases, leaving 15 bases not matched to a gene. Germline V gene data show CDR1 as SQVTM and CDR2 as ANQGSEA.

In this sample, this clonotype turned up many times. The V call is TRBV7-8, the J call TRBJ2-7; possibly TRBD2 for D (6 bases). The CDR3 is 14 residues long. CDR1 is SGHVS and CDR2 is FQNEAQ in the germline V gene. V was clipped by 2 bases and J by 1 base, with 9 bases between them. Written as DNA, the CDR3 is TGTGCCAGCAGCTTAAGCAGCGGGTCCTACGAGCAGTACTTC. Amino acid sequence: CASSLSSGSYEQYF. The full variable domain, its missing parts supplied by reference TRBV7-8 and TRBJ2-7, is GAGVSQSPRYKVAKRGQDVALRCDPISGHVSLFWYQQALGQGPEFLTYFQNEAQLDKSGLPSDRFFAERPEGSVSTLKIQRTQQEDSAVYLCASSLSSGSYEQYFGPGTRLTVT.

The CDR3, as DNA: TGCGCCAGCAGCCCCGGACTAGCGGGGTGGCTTGAGCAGTTCTTC. This sequence encodes CASSPGLAGWLEQFF. The V and J genes are TRBV4-1 and TRBJ2-1; 12 bases align to TRBD2. Germline CDR1 is MGHRA and CDR2 is YSYEKL. Trimming at V came to 4 bases and at J to 9 bases, leaving 7 bases not matched to a gene. The CDR3 contains 15 residues.

V usage is TRBV6-1 and J usage is TRBJ2-6, with D perhaps TRBD1 (5 bases). The CDR3 consists of 15 residues. The V end lost 6 bases, the J end lost 1 base, and 10 bases lay between the germline ends. Germline loops: CDR1 MNHNS, CDR2 SASEGT. The CDR3 DNA is TGTGCCAGCAGGAACGACAGATCTGGGGCCAACGTCCTGACTTTC. Its protein product is CASRNDRSGANVLTF.

This clonotype has a count of ten or more. V and J are TRBV2 and TRBJ2-3, with 8 bases matching TRBD2. Germline V gives CDR1 SNHLY, CDR2 FYNNEI. Losses at the gene ends were 3 bases for V and 5 bases for J; bases not matched to a gene: 10. The CDR3 runs to 16 residues. The CDR3 sequence: CASSDRSGRGVDTQYF. CDR3 DNA sequence: TGTGCCAGCAGTGATCGGAGCGGGAGAGGGGTAGATACGCAGTATTTT. Together with reference TRBV2 and TRBJ2-3, the CDR3 gives the full variable domain: EPEVTQTPSHQVTQMGQEVILRCVPISNHLYFYWYRQILGQKVEFLVSFYNNEISEKSEIFDDQFSVERPDGSNFTLKIRSTKLEDSAMYFCASSDRSGRGVDTQYFGPGTRLTVL.

This chain connects TRBV30 to TRBJ1-1, with D unclear. V gave up 0 bases and J gave up 4 bases, with 12 bases separating them. Germline V gene sequence: CDR1 GTSNPN, CDR2 SVGIG (reference sequence). The CDR3 is made up of 14 amino acids. The CDR3 DNA is TGTGCCTGGAGTGTACGAAGACCTCGCACTGAAGCTTTCTTT. Its protein is CAWSVRRPRTEAFF.

This chain uses TRBV7-9 with TRBJ2-3; D unclear. Trimming shortened V by 8 bases and J by 3 bases, and 12 bases separated the two germline ends. CDR3 length equals 13 residues. Germline values: CDR1 SEHNR, CDR2 FQNEAQ (reference sequence). CDR3 bases: TGTGCCAGCGCCGTGGCCGCGACAGATACGCAGTATTTT. It yields the protein CASAVAATDTQYF.

This clonotype showed up just a few times. The genes are TRBV12-3 or TRBV12-4 and TRBJ1-1; the D is unclear. The CDR3 is made up of 15 amino acids. V lost 7 bases to trimming and J lost 3 bases, with 18 bases between them. The CDR3 DNA reads as TGTGCCAGCACAAACGGTGGGGAGGGCGACACTGAAGCTTTCTTT. It specifies CASTNGGEGDTEAFF.

The V and J genes are TRBV2 and TRBJ2-7; D uncertain. Trimming removed 2 bases at V and 0 bases at J, with 8 bases between. The CDR3 loop spans 14 amino acids. Germline CDR1 SNHLY, CDR2 FYNNEI. The CDR3 nucleotides read TGTGCCAGCAGTGAATACTTATCCTCCTACGAGCAGTACTTC. It translates to CASSEYLSSYEQYF.

V gene TRBV20-1 combines with J gene TRBJ2-7; D is undetermined. Germline V gene lookup returns CDR1 DFQATT and CDR2 SNEGSKA (reference sequence). This CDR3 comprises 14 residues. Trimming took off 1 base at V and 5 bases at J, with 15 bases between the two ends. CDR3 sequence: CSARVAGLRHEQYF. The CDR3 region has the DNA TGCAGTGCTAGAGTAGCAGGCCTTCGCCACGAGCAGTACTTC.

The rearrangement uses TRBV7-9 and TRBJ2-1; D tentatively reads TRBD1 or TRBD2 (5 bases each). The CDR3 extends over 16 amino acids. Between the trimmed V and J ends, which lost 1 base and 7 bases, there was a span of 17 bases. Looked up from germline, CDR1 is SEHNR and CDR2 is FQNEAQ (reference sequence). The CDR3 protein is CASSLGDLPPVNEQFF. The CDR3 region has the DNA TGTGCCAGCAGCTTAGGGGACCTACCCCCCGTGAATGAGCAGTTCTTC. The entire variable domain, with the rest obtained from reference TRBV7-9 and TRBJ2-1, is as follows: DTGVSQNPRHKITKRGQNVTFRCDPISEHNRLYWYRQTLGQGPEFLTYFQNEAQLEKSRLLSDRFSAERPKGSFSTLEIQRTEQGDSAMYLCASSLGDLPPVNEQFFGPGTRLTVL.